Listed here is a single T cell receptor (beta chain). Germline assignment: CDR1 MNHEY and CDR2 SVGAGI. With V trimmed by 7 bases and J by 0 bases, 2 bases remained unmatched. This CDR3 has 13 amino acids. Method: immunoSEQ multiplex PCR; TCRdb's copy keeps in-frame clones and lacks some. The sample gives more than 60,000 clones, around 90% of which show up once; about 9.5% is in the top ten. This specimen comes from a study of control samples from healthy donors and cancer patients. This TCR was recovered from a woman in her 50s with colorectal cancer. Sequenced input: PBMCs. The chain joins TRBV6-5 to TRBJ1-1; the match to TRBD1 covers 7 bases. CDR3 bases: TGTGCCAGCAAGGGACAGTTGAACACTGAAGCTTTCTTT. As protein: CASKGQLNTEAFF.